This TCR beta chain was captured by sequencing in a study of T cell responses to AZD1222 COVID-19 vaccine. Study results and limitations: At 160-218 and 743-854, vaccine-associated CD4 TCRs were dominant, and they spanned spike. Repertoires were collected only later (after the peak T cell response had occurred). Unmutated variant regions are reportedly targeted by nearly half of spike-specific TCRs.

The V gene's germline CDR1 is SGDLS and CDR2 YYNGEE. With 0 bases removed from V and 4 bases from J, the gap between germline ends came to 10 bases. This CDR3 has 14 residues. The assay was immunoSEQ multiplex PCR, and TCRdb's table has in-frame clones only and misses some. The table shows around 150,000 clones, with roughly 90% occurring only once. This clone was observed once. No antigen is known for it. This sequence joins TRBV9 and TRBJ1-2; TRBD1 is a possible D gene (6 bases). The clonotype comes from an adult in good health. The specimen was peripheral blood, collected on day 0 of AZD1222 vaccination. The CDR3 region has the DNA TGTGCCAGCAGCGTAGGACAGGCTCCCTATGGCTACACCTTC. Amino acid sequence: CASSVGQAPYGYTF.